Described below is a single T cell receptor (beta chain) sequence and its context. Its antigen specificity is not known. The record has no base qualities; no much larger clone is one base away. The immunoSEQ Assay, a bias-controlled multiplex PCR, was used to amplify TCRbeta CDR3 regions from genomic DNA. In the authors' own workflow: Nucleated cell counts per sample were estimated from amplification of reference gene primers within the assay. Sequence reads were collapsed and filtered to measure the absolute abundance of every unique TCRbeta CDR3 rearrangement. Productive Simpson clonality was computed per sample as the square root of Simpson's diversity index over productive rearrangements. TCRdb obtained this table from immuneACCESS and retained in-frame rearrangements with V and J assigned. These tables miss some clones; where compared with another copy, unresolved V genes account for less than half of the shortfall, and the remainder is unexplained. For V, J and clone size, that table is used; D and trimming come from the DNA. For this sample there are 200,000 to 250,000 clones; roughly 80% appear just once. More than 7% of the sample is held by the ten biggest clonotypes.

The data stem from a study of blood T cell repertoires in COVID-19 (dated by TCRdb to the early 2020s). About the study as a whole: The collaborator samples originated in the United States, Italy and Spain and spanned the acute and convalescent phases of COVID-19. The material from the prospective study consisted of cDNA or gDNA derived from T cells, B-cell-depleted T cells, or PBMCs. Subjects who had been exposed to COVID-19, were actively infected with it, or had recovered from it provided the deeply sampled blood TCRbeta repertoires that made up the dataset. A freely available public database, intended as a resource for researchers studying the immune response to SARS-CoV-2, is where the repertoires were released. The samples were drawn from two sources: the first 160 participants of the ongoing ImmuneRACE study, and 1,000 to 1,500 subjects contributed by 6 global collaborators. The sample metadata nearly always contained a de-identified subject ID, COVID-19 status, age in years and sex. Where available, HLA class I and class II types were obtained from metadata supplied by the sample provider rather than from assay-based typing.

The CDR1 and CDR2 encoded by the germline V gene are SGHTA and FQGTGA. Trimming takes 2 bases off V and 11 bases off J; junction bases not matched to a gene: 4. Spanning cysteine to phenylalanine, the CDR3 consists of 14 amino acids. The read is trimmed to its CDR3 DNA, 42 bases read in frame from base 1. On the study overall, not on this receptor specifically: Clinical and demographic metadata were provided uncurated, with the amount varying by source and participant.

Whole blood was collected in K2EDTA tubes by collaborating institutions according to the institutions' own protocols. For TCRbeta analysis, collaborators shipped samples in one of three forms: frozen whole blood, isolated PBMCs, or DNA extracted from either of those sample types. Source material: peripheral blood. This clonotype was obtained from a woman aged 65 to 85 with acute or convalescent COVID-19. The V and J genes are TRBV7-3 and TRBJ1-6, and 9 junctional nucleotides match TRBD1. At the DNA level, the sequence is TGTGCCAGCAGCTTACTCGGACAGGGGACACCCCTCCACTTT. Its translation is CASSLLGQGTPLHF.